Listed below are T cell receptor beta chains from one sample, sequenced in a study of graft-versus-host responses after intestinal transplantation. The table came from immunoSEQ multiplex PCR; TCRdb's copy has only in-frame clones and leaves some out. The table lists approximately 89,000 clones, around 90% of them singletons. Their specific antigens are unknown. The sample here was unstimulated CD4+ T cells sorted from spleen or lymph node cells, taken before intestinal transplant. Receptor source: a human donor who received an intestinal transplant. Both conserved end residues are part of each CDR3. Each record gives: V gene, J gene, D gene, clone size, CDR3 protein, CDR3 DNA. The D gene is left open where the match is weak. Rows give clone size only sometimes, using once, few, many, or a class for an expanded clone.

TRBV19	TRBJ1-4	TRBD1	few	CASSYRQGILNEKLFF	TGTGCCAGTAGTTATCGACAGGGGATACTTAATGAAAAACTGTTTTTT
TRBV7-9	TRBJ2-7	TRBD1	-	CASSQRPGTGPQSSYEQYF	TGTGCCAGCAGCCAGAGACCCGGGACAGGGCCCCAAAGCTCCTACGAGCAGTACTTC
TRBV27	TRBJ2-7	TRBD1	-	CASSANRGSYEQYF	TGTGCCAGCAGTGCAAACAGGGGATCGTACGAGCAGTACTTC
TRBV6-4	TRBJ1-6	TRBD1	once	CASSRTGSYNSPLHF	TGTGCCAGCAGTCGGACAGGCTCCTATAATTCACCCCTCCACTTT
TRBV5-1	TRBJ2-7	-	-	CASAMAGTYEQYF	TGCGCCAGCGCTATGGCGGGTACCTACGAGCAGTACTTC
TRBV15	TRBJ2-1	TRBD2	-	CATSRASGGVNEQFF	TGTGCCACCAGCAGAGCTAGCGGGGGGGTGAATGAGCAGTTCTTC
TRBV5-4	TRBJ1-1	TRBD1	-	CASSLGGTGKREAFF	TGTGCCAGCAGCTTGGGGGGGACAGGGAAAAGGGAGGCTTTCTTT
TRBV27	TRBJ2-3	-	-	CASAEDRITDTQYF	TGTGCCAGCGCGGAAGACAGAATCACAGATACGCAGTATTTT
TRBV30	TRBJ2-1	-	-	CAWSVGGHEQFF	TGTGCCTGGAGTGTCGGGGGGCATGAGCAGTTCTTC
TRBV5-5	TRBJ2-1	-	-	CASSLTWAGLNYNEQFF	TGTGCCAGCAGCTTGACTTGGGCCGGACTGAACTACAATGAGCAGTTCTTC
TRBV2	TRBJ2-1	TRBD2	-	CASNLLAGGGNEQFF	TGTGCCAGCAACCTCCTAGCGGGAGGGGGAAATGAGCAGTTCTTC
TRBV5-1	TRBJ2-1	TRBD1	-	CASSFSGQGTSYNEQFF	TGCGCCAGCAGCTTTTCGGGACAGGGGACTTCCTACAATGAGCAGTTCTTC
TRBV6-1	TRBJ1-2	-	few	CASTLGLEGYTF	TGTGCCAGCACACTGGGTTTGGAGGGCTACACCTTC
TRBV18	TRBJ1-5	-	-	CASSPPGVPSQPQHF	TGTGCCAGCTCACCACCAGGGGTCCCCAGTCAGCCCCAGCATTTT
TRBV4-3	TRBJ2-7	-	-	CASSQDRASVSYEQYF	TGCGCCAGCAGCCAAGATCGGGCTAGCGTCTCCTACGAGCAGTACTTC
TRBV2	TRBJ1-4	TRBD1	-	CASSGQGARSEKLFF	TGTGCCAGCAGTGGACAGGGGGCAAGGAGTGAAAAACTGTTTTTT
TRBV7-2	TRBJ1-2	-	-	CASSSYSGRGNYGYTF	TGTGCCAGCAGCTCATACTCCGGCCGGGGGAACTATGGCTACACCTTC
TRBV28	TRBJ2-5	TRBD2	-	CASSFRTLAGIRKTQYF	TGTGCCAGCAGTTTTCGGACCCTAGCGGGAATACGGAAGACCCAGTACTTC
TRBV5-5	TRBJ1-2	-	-	CASSSDRIYYGYTF	TGTGCCAGCAGCTCCGACAGGATCTACTATGGCTACACCTTC
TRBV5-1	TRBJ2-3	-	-	CASSWGRGLDTQYF	TGCGCCAGCAGCTGGGGAAGGGGACTGGATACGCAGTATTTT
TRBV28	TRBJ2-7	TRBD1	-	CASSSAGTGFHEQYF	TGTGCCAGCAGTTCTGCCGGGACAGGGTTCCACGAGCAGTACTTC
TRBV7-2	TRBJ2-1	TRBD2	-	CASSPRLAVEQFF	TGTGCCAGCAGCCCCCGACTAGCCGTTGAGCAGTTCTTC
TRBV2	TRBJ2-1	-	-	CASSETAGGAVEQFF	TGTGCCAGCAGTGAAACGGCCGGAGGGGCAGTTGAGCAGTTCTTC
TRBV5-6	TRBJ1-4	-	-	CASSFASEALATNEKLFF	TGTGCCAGCAGCTTTGCCTCGGAGGCCCTTGCAACTAATGAAAAACTGTTTTTT
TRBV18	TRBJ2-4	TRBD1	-	CASSPTGGGAKNIQYF	TGTGCCAGCTCACCGACAGGGGGGGGAGCCAAAAACATTCAGTACTTC
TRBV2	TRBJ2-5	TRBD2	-	CASSQTSGGETQYF	TGTGCCAGCAGCCAGACTAGCGGGGGAGAGACCCAGTACTTC
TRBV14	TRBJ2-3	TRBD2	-	CASSQARAGGSTDTQYF	TGTGCCAGCAGCCAAGCCCGAGCGGGAGGCAGCACAGATACGCAGTATTTT
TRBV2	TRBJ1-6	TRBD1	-	CASKSGTGFSPLHF	TGTGCCAGCAAATCCGGGACAGGGTTTTCACCCCTCCACTTT
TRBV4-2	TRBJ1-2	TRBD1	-	CASSPSRDRRFYGYTF	TGTGCCAGCAGCCCTAGTCGGGACAGAAGATTTTATGGCTACACCTTC
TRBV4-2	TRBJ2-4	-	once	CASSQESTSNAKNIQYF	TGTGCCAGCAGCCAAGAGTCTACTAGCAACGCCAAAAACATTCAGTACTTC
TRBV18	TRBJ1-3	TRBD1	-	CASSLSLTGYSSGNTIYF	TGTGCCAGCTCACTTTCGCTGACAGGGTACTCTTCCGGAAACACCATATATTTT
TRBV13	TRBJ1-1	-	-	CASSRTRNTEAFF	TGTGCCAGCAGCCGAACGCGGAACACTGAAGCTTTCTTT
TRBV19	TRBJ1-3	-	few	CASSPWTRRSGNTIYF	TGTGCCAGTAGTCCCTGGACACGGCGCTCTGGAAACACCATATATTTT
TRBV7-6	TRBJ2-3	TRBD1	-	CASSLGQGGLGNTQYF	TGTGCCAGCAGCTTAGGCCAAGGGGGCTTGGGAAATACGCAGTATTTT
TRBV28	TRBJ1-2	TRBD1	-	CASRDTTGQGVFHYGYTF	TGTGCCAGCAGGGACACCACGGGACAGGGCGTGTTCCACTATGGCTACACCTTC
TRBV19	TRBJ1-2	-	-	CASSKGLSGGYTF	TGTGCCAGTAGTAAAGGACTCTCTGGGGGCTACACCTTC